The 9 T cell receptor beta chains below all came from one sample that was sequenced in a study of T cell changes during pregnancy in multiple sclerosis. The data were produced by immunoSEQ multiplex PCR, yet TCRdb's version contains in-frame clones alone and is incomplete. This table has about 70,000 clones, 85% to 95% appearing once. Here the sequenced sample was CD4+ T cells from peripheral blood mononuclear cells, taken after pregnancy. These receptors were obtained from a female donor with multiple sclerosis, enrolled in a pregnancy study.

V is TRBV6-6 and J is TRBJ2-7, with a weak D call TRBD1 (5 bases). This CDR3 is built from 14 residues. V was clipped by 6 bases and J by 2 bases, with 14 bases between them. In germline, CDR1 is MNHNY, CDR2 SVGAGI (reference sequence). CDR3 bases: TGTGCCAGCAGATTACAGGACGGTCCCTACGAGCAGTACTTC. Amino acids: CASRLQDGPYEQYF.

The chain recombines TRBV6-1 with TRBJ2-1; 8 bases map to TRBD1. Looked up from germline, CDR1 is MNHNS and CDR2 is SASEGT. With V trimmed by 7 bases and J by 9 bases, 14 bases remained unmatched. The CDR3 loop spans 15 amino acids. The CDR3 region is CASTNDRGSMSEQFF. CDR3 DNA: TGTGCCAGCACCAACGACAGGGGAAGTATGAGTGAGCAGTTCTTC.

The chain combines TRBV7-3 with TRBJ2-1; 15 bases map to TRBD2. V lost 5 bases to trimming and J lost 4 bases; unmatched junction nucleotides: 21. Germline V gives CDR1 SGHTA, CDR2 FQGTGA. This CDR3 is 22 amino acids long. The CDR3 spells CASSDNRPGTSGGPWLYNEQFF. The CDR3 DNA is TGTGCCAGCAGCGACAATCGGCCCGGGACTAGCGGGGGGCCGTGGCTTTACAATGAGCAGTTCTTC.

The CDR3 bases are TGTGCCAGTAGTATGGGTCAGGGCAGCAATTCACCCCTCCACTTT. This gives the protein CASSMGQGSNSPLHF. V is TRBV19 and J is TRBJ1-6; D perhaps matches TRBD1 (5 bases). With 3 bases removed from V and 7 bases from J, the gap between germline ends came to 13 bases. Germline V lookup: CDR1 LNHDA, CDR2 SQIVND (reference sequence). This CDR3 comprises 15 residues.

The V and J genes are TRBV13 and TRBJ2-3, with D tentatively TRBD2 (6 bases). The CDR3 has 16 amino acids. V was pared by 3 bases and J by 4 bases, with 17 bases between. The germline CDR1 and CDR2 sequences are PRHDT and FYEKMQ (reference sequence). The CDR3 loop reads CASSFGGARGPDTQYF. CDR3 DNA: TGTGCCAGCAGCTTTGGCGGGGCGAGGGGCCCAGATACGCAGTATTTT.

For the CDR3, the DNA is TGTGCCAGCAGCTTATATGAGTATACTGAAGCTTTCTTT. It yields the protein CASSLYEYTEAFF. J is TRBJ1-1 and V is TRBV7-3; D call uncertain. Germline CDR1 is SGHTA and CDR2 is FQGTGA. Trimming left V 2 bases short and J 5 bases short, with 9 bases between. The CDR3 totals 13 residues. Looking up the rest from reference TRBV7-3 and TRBJ1-1 gives the full variable domain: GAGVSQTPSNKVTEKGKYVELRCDPISGHTALYWYRQSLGQGPEFLIYFQGTGAADDSGLPNDRFFAVRPEGSVSTLKIQRTERGDSAVYLCASSLYEYTEAFFGQGTRLTVV.

In nucleotides, the CDR3 is TGCGCCAGCAGCCAAGCGGCTAGCGGGCCCCAAGAGACCCAGTACTTC. This gives the protein CASSQAASGPQETQYF. This chain joins TRBV4-1 and TRBJ2-5; the match to TRBD2 covers 8 bases. V was clipped by 1 base and J by 1 base; unmatched bases: 5. This CDR3 has 16 residues. CDR1 and CDR2 (germline): MGHRA, YSYEKL.

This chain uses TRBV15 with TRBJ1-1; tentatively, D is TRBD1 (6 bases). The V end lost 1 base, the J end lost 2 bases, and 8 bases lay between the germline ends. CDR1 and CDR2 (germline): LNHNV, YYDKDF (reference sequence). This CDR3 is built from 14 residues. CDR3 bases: TGTGCCACCAGCAGAGCGGGGGGCAACACTGAAGCTTTCTTT. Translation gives CATSRAGGNTEAFF. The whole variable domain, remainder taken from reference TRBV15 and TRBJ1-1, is DAMVIQNPRYQVTQFGKPVTLSCSQTLNHNVMYWYQQKSSQAPKLLFHYYDKDFNNEADTPDNFQSRRPNTSFCFLDIRSPGLGDTAMYLCATSRAGGNTEAFFGQGTRLTVV.

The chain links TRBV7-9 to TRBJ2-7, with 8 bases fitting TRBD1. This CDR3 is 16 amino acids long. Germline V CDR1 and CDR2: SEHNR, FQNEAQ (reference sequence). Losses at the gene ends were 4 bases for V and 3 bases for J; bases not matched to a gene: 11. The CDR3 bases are TGTGCCAGCAGCTCCACACCAGGGGGCACCATCTACGAGCAGTACTTC. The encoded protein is CASSSTPGGTIYEQYF.